This T cell receptor beta chain was sequenced for a study of blood T cell repertoires in COVID-19. Study overall: T cells, B-cell-depleted T cells, or PBMCs supplied cDNA or gDNA.

Trimming took 5 bases from V and 6 from J, leaving 8 bases between them. There are 12 residues in the CDR3. Germline V gene lookup returns CDR1 SGHAT and CDR2 FQNNGV. As handled by the study authors: Reference gene primer amplification in the assay estimated nucleated cell counts. The data were produced by immunoSEQ multiplex PCR, yet TCRdb's version contains in-frame clones alone and is incomplete. That table is the source of V, J and clone size, and D and trimming were worked out from the DNA. Found here are approximately 180,000 clones, 75% to 80% of them singletons; the top ten hold roughly 28%. The sequencing input was peripheral blood. The J gene is TRBJ2-4, the V gene TRBV11-2; D gene uncertain. The receptor's source is a woman between 65 and 79 years old with acute or convalescent COVID-19. DNA for the CDR3: TGTGCCAGCAGCAAGGAGAGAAACATTCAGTACTTC. It codes for CASSKERNIQYF. The full variable domain, rest sourced from reference TRBV11-2 and TRBJ2-4, is EAGVAQSPRYKIIEKRQSVAFWCNPISGHATLYWYQQILGQGPKLLIQFQNNGVVDDSQLPKDRFSAERLKGVDSTLKIQPAKLEDSAVYLCASSKERNIQYFGAGTRLSVL.